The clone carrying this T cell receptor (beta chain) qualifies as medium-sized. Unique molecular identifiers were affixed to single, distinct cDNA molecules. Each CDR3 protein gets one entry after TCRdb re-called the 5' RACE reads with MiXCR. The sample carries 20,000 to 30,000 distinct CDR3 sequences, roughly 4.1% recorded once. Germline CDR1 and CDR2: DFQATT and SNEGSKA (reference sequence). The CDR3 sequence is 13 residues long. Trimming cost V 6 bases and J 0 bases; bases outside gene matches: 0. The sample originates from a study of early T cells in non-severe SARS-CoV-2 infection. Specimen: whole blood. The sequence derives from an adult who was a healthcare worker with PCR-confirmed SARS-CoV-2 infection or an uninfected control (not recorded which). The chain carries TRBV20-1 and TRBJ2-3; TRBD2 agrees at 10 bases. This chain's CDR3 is CSATSGSTDTQYF. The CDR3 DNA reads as TGCAGTGCGACTAGCGGGAGCACAGATACGCAGTATTTT.